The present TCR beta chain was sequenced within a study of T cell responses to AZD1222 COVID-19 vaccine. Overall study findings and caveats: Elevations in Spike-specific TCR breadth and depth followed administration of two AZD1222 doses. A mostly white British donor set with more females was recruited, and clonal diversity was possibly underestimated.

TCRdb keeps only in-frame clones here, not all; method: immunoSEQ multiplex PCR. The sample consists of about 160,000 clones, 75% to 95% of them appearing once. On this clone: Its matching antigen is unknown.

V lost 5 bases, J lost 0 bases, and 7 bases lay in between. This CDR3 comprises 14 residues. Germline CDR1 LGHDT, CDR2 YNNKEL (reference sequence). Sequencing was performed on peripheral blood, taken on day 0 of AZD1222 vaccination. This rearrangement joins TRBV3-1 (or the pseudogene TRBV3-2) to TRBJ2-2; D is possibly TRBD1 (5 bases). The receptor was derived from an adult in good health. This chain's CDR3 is CASSGQPNTGELFF. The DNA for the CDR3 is TGTGCCAGCAGCGGACAACCGAACACCGGGGAGCTGTTTTTT.